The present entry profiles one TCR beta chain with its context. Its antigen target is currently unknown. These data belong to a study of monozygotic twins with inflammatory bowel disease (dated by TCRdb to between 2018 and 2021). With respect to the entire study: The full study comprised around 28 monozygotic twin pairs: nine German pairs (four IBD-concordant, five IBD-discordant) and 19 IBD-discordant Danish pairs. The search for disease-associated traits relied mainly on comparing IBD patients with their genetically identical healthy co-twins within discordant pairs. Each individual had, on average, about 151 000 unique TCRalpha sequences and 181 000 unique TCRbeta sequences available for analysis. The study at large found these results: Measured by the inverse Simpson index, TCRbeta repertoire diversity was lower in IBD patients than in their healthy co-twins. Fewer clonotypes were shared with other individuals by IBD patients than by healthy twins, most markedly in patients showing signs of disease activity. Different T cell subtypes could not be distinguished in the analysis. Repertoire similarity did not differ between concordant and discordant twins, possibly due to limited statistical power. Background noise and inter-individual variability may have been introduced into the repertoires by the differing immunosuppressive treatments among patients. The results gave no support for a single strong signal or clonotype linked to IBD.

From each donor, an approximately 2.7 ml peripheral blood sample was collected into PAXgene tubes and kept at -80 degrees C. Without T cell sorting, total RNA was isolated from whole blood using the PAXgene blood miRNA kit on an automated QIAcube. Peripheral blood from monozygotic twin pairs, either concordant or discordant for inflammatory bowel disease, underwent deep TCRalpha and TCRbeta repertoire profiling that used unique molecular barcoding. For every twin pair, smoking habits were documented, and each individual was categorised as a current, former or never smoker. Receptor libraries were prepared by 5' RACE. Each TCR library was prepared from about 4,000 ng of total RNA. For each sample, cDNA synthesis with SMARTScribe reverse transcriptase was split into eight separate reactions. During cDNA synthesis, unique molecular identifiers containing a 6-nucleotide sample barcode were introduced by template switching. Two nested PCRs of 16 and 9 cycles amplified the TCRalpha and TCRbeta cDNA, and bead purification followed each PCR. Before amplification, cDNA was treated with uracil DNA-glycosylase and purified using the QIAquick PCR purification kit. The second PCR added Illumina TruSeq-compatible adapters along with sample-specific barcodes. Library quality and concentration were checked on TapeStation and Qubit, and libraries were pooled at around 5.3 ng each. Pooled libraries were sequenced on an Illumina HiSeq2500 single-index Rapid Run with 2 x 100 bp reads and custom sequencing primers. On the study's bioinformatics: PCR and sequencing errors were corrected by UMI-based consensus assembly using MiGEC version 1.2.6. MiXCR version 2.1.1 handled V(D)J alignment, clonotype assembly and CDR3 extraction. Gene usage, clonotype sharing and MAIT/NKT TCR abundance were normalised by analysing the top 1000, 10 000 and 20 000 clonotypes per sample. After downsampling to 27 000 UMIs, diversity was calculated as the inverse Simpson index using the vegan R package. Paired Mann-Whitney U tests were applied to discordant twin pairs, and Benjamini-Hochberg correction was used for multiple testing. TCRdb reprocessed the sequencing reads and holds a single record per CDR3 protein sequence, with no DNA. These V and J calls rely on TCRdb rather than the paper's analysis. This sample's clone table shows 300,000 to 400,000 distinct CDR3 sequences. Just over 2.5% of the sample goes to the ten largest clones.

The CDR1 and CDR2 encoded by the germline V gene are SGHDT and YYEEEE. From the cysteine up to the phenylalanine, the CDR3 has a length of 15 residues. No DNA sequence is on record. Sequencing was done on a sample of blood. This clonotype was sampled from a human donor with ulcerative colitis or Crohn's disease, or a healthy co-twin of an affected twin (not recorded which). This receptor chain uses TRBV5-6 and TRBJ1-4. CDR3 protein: CASSFRRVLNEKLFF.